Below are 14 T cell receptor beta chains sequenced from a single sample in a study of post-analysis software for immune sequencing data. Regarding the study as a whole: Patients showed TRBV5-6, TRBV5-1 and TRBV20-1 among a few TRBV segments more frequent than in controls.

The TCR beta cDNA libraries contained unique molecular identifiers. TCRdb independently ran MiXCR on the PCR reads; one entry per CDR3 protein. The sample carries approximately 570,000 distinct CDR3 sequences, 40% to 50% recorded once. No antigen has been identified for these receptors. The source material was blood. The source is a girl under 18 with multiple sclerosis.

This clonotype appeared a few times. The chain links TRBV29-1 to TRBJ2-1, with D possibly TRBD2 on 6 matching bases. Germline CDR1 reads SQVTM; CDR2 reads ANQGSEA. The CDR3 spans 11 residues. CDR3 in DNA: TGCGCGGGACGGGATTACAATGAGCAGTTCTTC. Encoded protein: CAGRDYNEQFF.

The chain has TRBV5-1 and TRBJ2-7; a weak D match, TRBD2 (6 bases). CDR1 and CDR2 from the germline V gene are SGHRS and YFSETQ. The CDR3 is 15 residues long. The ends were cut back, 3 bases at V and 3 bases at J, with 16 bases in the middle. The DNA of the CDR3 is TGCGCCAGCAGCTGGGAGGACACCCAGTACTACGAGCAGTACTTC. This translates into CASSWEDTQYYEQYF.

The chain recombines TRBV9 with TRBJ2-7; D gene unclear. The CDR3 contains 12 residues. Germline values: CDR1 SGDLS, CDR2 YYNGEE. The ends were cut back, 4 bases at V and 3 bases at J, with 8 bases in the middle. The CDR3 nucleotides are TGTGCCAGCAGCCAGGAACGCTACGAGCAGTACTTC. Its translation: CASSQERYEQYF.

V gene TRBV12-3 or TRBV12-4 combines with J gene TRBJ1-2; D is perhaps TRBD1 (5 bases). Trimming cost V 7 bases and J 4 bases, with 16 bases left between them. The CDR3 length is 14 residues. The CDR3 protein is CASKPRSRAYGYTF. CDR3 DNA: TGTGCCAGCAAACCCCGCTCCAGGGCCTATGGCTACACCTTC.

This sequence joins TRBV27 and TRBJ1-4; D remains ambiguous. Trimming removed 1 base at V and 2 bases at J, with 8 bases between. The CDR3 runs 15 residues. CDR1 is MNHEY, CDR2 SMNVEV, per germline (reference sequence). CDR3 region: CASSLLGITNEKLFF. CDR3 nucleotide sequence: TGTGCCAGCAGTTTATTGGGGATTACTAATGAAAAACTGTTTTTT.

The CDR3: CSGRQGSSYEQYF. In DNA form, the CDR3 reads TGCAGCGGAAGACAGGGGAGCTCCTACGAGCAGTACTTC. This chain links TRBV29-1 with TRBJ2-7; 8 nucleotides agree with TRBD1. The trim removed 7 bases at V and 0 bases at J, leaving 5 bases unmatched. Germline loops: CDR1 SQVTM, CDR2 ANQGSEA. There are 13 residues in the CDR3.

V gene TRBV9 combines with J gene TRBJ2-1; TRBD2 matches 7 bases. The CDR3 runs 16 residues. V lost 2 bases to trimming and J lost 0 bases; unmatched junction nucleotides: 5. The germline V gene has CDR1 SGDLS and CDR2 YYNGEE. The CDR3 nucleotides are TGTGCCAGCAGCGTCAGCGGGGCCGGCTCCTACAATGAGCAGTTCTTC. Translating it yields CASSVSGAGSYNEQFF.

This clonotype was recorded a few times. The chain links TRBV20-1 to TRBJ2-3; D is undetermined. V was trimmed by 6 bases and J by 1 base, leaving 14 bases between them. This CDR3 is built from 14 residues. Per the germline V gene, CDR1 is DFQATT and CDR2 is SNEGSKA (reference sequence). The CDR3 bases are TGCAGTGCCGCTCTTAACTGGGGCACAGATACGCAGTATTTT. Translating it yields CSAALNWGTDTQYF.

The chain couples TRBV20-1 to TRBJ1-1, with D possibly being TRBD1 (6 bases). Germline loops: CDR1 DFQATT, CDR2 SNEGSKA (reference sequence). V shed 0 bases and J shed 5 bases, with 16 bases lying between them. The CDR3 loop spans 15 amino acids. CDR3 in DNA: TGCAGTGCTAGAGACCCTCTCGGGGGCCGAACTGAAGCTTTCTTT. Translation: CSARDPLGGRTEAFF.

This rearrangement joins TRBV2 to TRBJ2-7; 12 positions agree with TRBD2. The tail of the sequence fits TRBJ2-5 better, so the J call may be wrong. The CDR3 is 14 amino acids. Germline values: CDR1 SNHLY, CDR2 FYNNEI. The CDR3 region has the DNA TGTGCCAGCAGACTAGCGGGAGGAGCGGAGACCCAGTACTTC. It codes for CASRLAGGAETQYF.

The chain combines TRBV20-1 with TRBJ2-5, with 11 bases identical to TRBD2. CDR1 DFQATT and CDR2 SNEGSKA come from the germline V gene (reference sequence). There are 13 residues in the CDR3. V dropped 2 bases and J dropped 12; count of bases not matched to a gene: 8. Written as DNA, the CDR3 is TGCAGTGCTAGACTAGCGGGGGGCCCTGTTGAGTACTTC. Its translation: CSARLAGGPVEYF.

This clonotype came up many times. V gene TRBV6-5 combines with J gene TRBJ1-2, with D perhaps matching TRBD1 (6 bases). There are 14 residues in the CDR3. The V and J ends lost 4 bases and 4 bases respectively, with 13 bases between them. CDR1 is MNHEY and CDR2 is SVGAGI in the germline V gene. DNA of the CDR3: TGTGCCAGCAGTTCGGGGGGACAAATCTATGGCTACACCTTC. Translating gives CASSSGGQIYGYTF.

The chain recombines TRBV20-1 with TRBJ2-7, with D possibly being TRBD2 (5 bases). The V gene lost 5 bases and the J gene lost 7 bases, with 24 bases spanning the gap. Germline V gene lookup returns CDR1 DFQATT and CDR2 SNEGSKA (reference sequence). CDR3 length equals 15 residues. CDR3: CSALPLAPPYNEQYF. DNA of the CDR3: TGCAGTGCTCTGCCGCTAGCACCGCCCTACAATGAGCAGTACTTC.

This clonotype was found a few times. The genes are TRBV7-6 and TRBJ2-1; 8 bases line up with TRBD1. Losses at the gene ends were 0 bases for V and 8 bases for J; bases not matched to a gene: 3. Germline CDR1 SGHVS, CDR2 FNYEAQ. This CDR3 has 14 amino acids. In DNA form, the CDR3 reads TGTGCCAGCAGCTTAGCAGGCAGGGGGCATGAGCAGTTCTTC. Translation gives CASSLAGRGHEQFF.